A selection of T cell receptor beta chains follows, all from one sample in a study of identical twins. TCRdb ran MiXCR on the 5' RACE reads and lists one entry per CDR3 protein. The table shows about 730,000 distinct CDR3 sequences, with about 20% occurring only once. These data are also associated with another study on T cells expressing NK-cell markers.

Sequencing was performed on PBMCs. These receptors originate from a young woman in good health. The CDR3 runs from the conserved cysteine through the conserved F or W. Fields, in order: J gene, V gene, CDR3 length, clone size, D gene, CDR3 DNA, CDR3 protein. D genes are given only for firm matches. Not all rows give a size; the values are once, few, many and, for expanded clones, a class.

>TRBJ1-2|TRBV5-5|12|few|.
TGTGCCAGCAGCAAGGGCTCGGGTGACTACACCTTC
CASSKGSGDYTF
>TRBJ2-7|TRBV4-1|13|.|TRBD2
TGCGCCAGCAGCCAAGTCCCGGGGGGCGAGCAGTACTTC
CASSQVPGGEQYF
>TRBJ1-5|TRBV7-2|13|many|.
TGTGCCAGCAGCTTAGTGAACCAACAGCCCCAGCATTTT
CASSLVNQQPQHF
>TRBJ2-5|TRBV29-1|12|.|.
TGCAGCGGGGAAGACAGAGAAGAGACCCAGTACTTC
CSGEDREETQYF
>TRBJ2-2|TRBV20-1|14|.|TRBD1
TGCAGTGCTTTGGACAGGGGGAACACCGGGGAGCTGTTTTTT
CSALDRGNTGELFF
>TRBJ2-3|TRBV20-1|12|.|.
TGCAGTGCATTACCACACACAGATACGCAGTATTTT
CSALPHTDTQYF
>TRBJ2-7|TRBV5-6|14|many|TRBD2
TGTGCCAGCACTTGGATGGCGGGAGATTACGAGCAGTACTTC
CASTWMAGDYEQYF
>TRBJ2-3|TRBV7-9|13|.|TRBD1
TGTGCCAGCAGCTTGGGACAGGGGAATACGCAGTATTTT
CASSLGQGNTQYF
>TRBJ2-7|TRBV5-1|15|.|.
TGCGCCAGCAATGAAGGGGATACTATCATGTACGAGCAGTACTTC
CASNEGDTIMYEQYF
>TRBJ2-7|TRBV27|15|many|TRBD2
TGTGCCAGCAGTTTAGGCGGGACTAGCGGTTACGAGCAGTACTTC
CASSLGGTSGYEQYF
>TRBJ2-7|TRBV7-2|17|few|TRBD1
TGTGCCAGCAGCGAGTTACCTCAGGGACAGGGATACTACGAGCAGTACTTC
CASSELPQGQGYYEQYF
>TRBJ1-6|TRBV10-3|15|.|TRBD1
TGTGCCAGCGCACCGGGACAGGGGAATAATTCACCCCTCCACTTT
CASAPGQGNNSPLHF
>TRBJ2-3|TRBV20-1|13|few|.
TGCAGTGCTAGAGTTATCGGGGCAGATACGCAGTATTTT
CSARVIGADTQYF
>TRBJ1-1|TRBV7-9|17|.|TRBD1
TGTGCCAGCGGAGAGAGGGACAGTGGGTCTTTGAACACTGAAGCTTTCTTT
CASGERDSGSLNTEAFF
>TRBJ2-1|TRBV27|14|.|TRBD2
TGTGCCAGCATGAGACTAGCGGGAAACAATGAGCAGTTCTTC
CASMRLAGNNEQFF
>TRBJ2-7|TRBV27|13|.|.
TGTGCCAGCTCACCGCAGAAGTCCTACGAGCAGTACTTC
CASSPQKSYEQYF
>TRBJ1-5|TRBV6-1|13|.|TRBD1
TGTGCCAGCAGTGGCAGGGGGCTGGGGACCCAGCATTTT
CASSGRGLGTQHF
>TRBJ2-5|TRBV25-1|14|.|TRBD2
TGTGCCAGCTCTAGCGGGTCCTTCCAAGAGACCCAGTACTTC
CASSSGSFQETQYF
>TRBJ2-7|TRBV4-3|16|few|TRBD2
TGCGCCAGCAGCCAAGGCATTAGCGGGAAAACCTACGAGCAGTACTTC
CASSQGISGKTYEQYF
>TRBJ2-1|TRBV15|15|.|TRBD2
TGTGCCACCAGCAGAGGACTAGCGGGGGCTAATGAGCAGTTCTTC
CATSRGLAGANEQFF
>TRBJ2-2|TRBV11-2|16|few|.
TGTGCCAGCAGCCTTCGGTCCGGCAGCAACACCGGGGAGCTGTTTTTT
CASSLRSGSNTGELFF
>TRBJ2-1|TRBV11-2|16|few|.
TGTGCCAGCAGCCAAGGGGTTCTTCTTTTGGACAATGAGCAGTTCTTC
CASSQGVLLLDNEQFF
>TRBJ2-5|TRBV6-2/TRBV6-3|12|.|.
TGTGCCAGCGCGGACAGAGAGTCGACCCAGTACTTC
CASADRESTQYF
>TRBJ1-1|TRBV10-3|15|many|.
TGTGCCACCATGGCCCGGGTAGTGGCGAACACTGAAGCTTTCTTT
CATMARVVANTEAFF
>TRBJ2-7|TRBV29-1|13|.|TRBD1
TGCAGCGTTGCGACAGGGGATTCCTACGAGCAGTACTTC
CSVATGDSYEQYF
>TRBJ2-7|TRBV25-1|12|few|.
TGTGCCAGCAGTTGGGGTGGACGGGAGCAGTACTTC
CASSWGGREQYF
>TRBJ1-1|TRBV7-9|14|.|.
TGTGCCAGCAGCTTAACCCCCACGGACACTGAAGCTTTCTTT
CASSLTPTDTEAFF
>TRBJ2-1|TRBV20-1|15|many|.
TGCAGTGCTAGAGTTCAGAGTAGTCTATGGAATGAGCAGTTCTTC
CSARVQSSLWNEQFF
>TRBJ2-3|TRBV12-3/TRBV12-4|14|.|.
TGTGCCAGCAGCCCCACTTTGGGGCGGGATACGCAGTATTTT
CASSPTLGRDTQYF
>TRBJ2-3|TRBV29-1|13|.|.
TGCAGCGTCCGCGGGGCAACCACAGATACGCAGTATTTT
CSVRGATTDTQYF
>TRBJ2-1|TRBV13|16|few|.
TGTGCCAGCAGCTCCAGCTTCGGGGAAGGTAGAGATGAGCAGTTCTTC
CASSSSFGEGRDEQFF
>TRBJ2-3|TRBV27|14|.|.
TGTGCCAGCAGTTCAATACTCGGACGGGATACGCAGTATTTT
CASSSILGRDTQYF
>TRBJ2-6|TRBV28|19|few|.
TGTGCCAGCAGTTTTCCCCGCCTGAAGGGTGGCTCTGGGGCCAACGTCCTGACTTTC
CASSFPRLKGGSGANVLTF
>TRBJ2-7|TRBV20-1|11|.|.
TGCAGTGCTAGAGAGGATCCCGAGCAGTACTTC
CSAREDPEQYF
>TRBJ2-3|TRBV7-6|12|many|.
TGTGCCAGCAGCTTTTTAGCAGATACGCAGTATTTT
CASSFLADTQYF
>TRBJ2-7|TRBV20-1|12|.|TRBD2
TGCAGTGCTAGAGAGGGGAAGCGGGGGGTTTACTTC
CSAREGKRGVYF
>TRBJ2-7|TRBV5-1|15|.|.
TGCGCCAGCTCGGAGATAAAGGGAAAATCCTACGAGCAGTACTTC
CASSEIKGKSYEQYF
>TRBJ2-7|TRBV9|13|.|.
TGTGCCAGCAGCGTAGGGAGTGCCGATGAGCAGTACTTC
CASSVGSADEQYF
>TRBJ2-1|TRBV20-1|15|.|TRBD1
TGCAGTGCACACACCGGGACAGGGTTTTACAATGAGCAGTTCTTC
CSAHTGTGFYNEQFF
>TRBJ2-3|TRBV29-1|18|once|TRBD2
TGCAGCGTTGAGGGGTCCGTTGGACTAGCGGGATTCACAGATACGCAGTATTTT
CSVEGSVGLAGFTDTQYF
>TRBJ2-7|TRBV4-2|15|.|.
TGTGCCAGCAGCCAAGACCGAGTAGGGGTCCTCGAGCAGTACTTC
CASSQDRVGVLEQYF
>TRBJ1-1|TRBV12-3/TRBV12-4|13|many|TRBD1
TGTGCCAGCAGCCCTGCCCGGGACAGGGACGCTTTCTTT
CASSPARDRDAFF
>TRBJ1-3|TRBV7-2|15|.|.
TGTGCCAGCAGCTTGTTTTCGGCTTCCGGAAACACCATATATTTT
CASSLFSASGNTIYF
>TRBJ2-1|TRBV3-1|15|.|TRBD2
TGTGCCAGCAGCCAAAGAGCGGGGGGGTACAATGAGCAGTTCTTC
CASSQRAGGYNEQFF
>TRBJ2-7|TRBV12-3/TRBV12-4|15|few|.
TGTGCCAGCAGTTTACCTCGAAGGGGCTACTACGAGCAGTACTTC
CASSLPRRGYYEQYF
>TRBJ2-7|TRBV4-3|16|.|.
TGCGCCAGCAGCCAAGGGTTTGGGGGCCGCACGTACGAGCAGTACTTC
CASSQGFGGRTYEQYF
>TRBJ2-5|TRBV18|12|many|.
TGTGCCAGCTCACCTAATCAAGAGACCCAGTACTTC
CASSPNQETQYF
>TRBJ1-1|TRBV4-2|14|.|TRBD1
TGTGCCAGCAGCCACGGGACAGGCTACCAGGAAGCTTTCTTT
CASSHGTGYQEAFF
>TRBJ1-1|TRBV12-3/TRBV12-4|15|.|.
TGTGCCAGCAGTCCCCCGGGCAGGGGAGTCTCTGAAGCTTTCTTT
CASSPPGRGVSEAFF
>TRBJ2-5|TRBV20-1|12|.|.
TGCAGTGCCGGACACCTCCAAGAGACCCAGTACTTC
CSAGHLQETQYF
>TRBJ2-7|TRBV11-2|16|.|.
TGTGCCAGCAGCTTAAGAGCAGGGCCAAACTCCTACGAGCAGTACTTC
CASSLRAGPNSYEQYF
>TRBJ2-1|TRBV7-2|15|.|TRBD2
TGTGCCAGCAGCTTACGACTAGCGGCGGGCAATGAGCAGTTCTTC
CASSLRLAAGNEQFF
>TRBJ2-7|TRBV6-1|17|few|.
TGTGCCAGCGGTATGGGCGGTTTAAGAGAGAAATACTACGAGCAGTACTTC
CASGMGGLREKYYEQYF
>TRBJ2-7|TRBV20-1|16|once|TRBD2
TGCAGTGCTGGGGGACTAGCGGGAGTTAAAGGAGGCGAGCAGTACTTC
CSAGGLAGVKGGEQYF
>TRBJ2-5|TRBV6-1|15|many|TRBD1
TGTGCCAGCACTGCGGGGACAGGGTTTCGAGAGACCCAGTACTTC
CASTAGTGFRETQYF